Below are 6 T cell receptor beta chains sequenced from a single sample in a study of tumor-infiltrating lymphocytes in oesophageal squamous cell carcinoma. TCRdb passed the PCR reads through MiXCR, listing each CDR3 protein once. The sample carries tens of thousands of distinct CDR3 sequences, roughly 32% recorded once. What was sequenced was esophageal tumor tissue. The receptors come from a female donor with esophageal squamous cell carcinoma.

This clonotype was seen many times. The rearrangement links TRBV6-2 or TRBV6-3 to TRBJ2-1, with D unclear. The CDR3 sequence is 13 residues long. V was cut by 2 bases and J by 4 bases, with 6 bases left in between. The germline V gene has CDR1 MNHEY and CDR2 SVGEGT. The CDR3 sequence is CASSYEQYNEQFF. The CDR3 nucleotides are TGTGCCAGCAGTTACGAACAGTACAATGAGCAGTTCTTC.

This sequence joins TRBV6-5 and TRBJ2-4; perhaps TRBD2 as D (6 bases). The J call could be wrong; TRBJ2-7 is a better fit for the DNA end. The germline V gene has CDR1 MNHEY and CDR2 SVGAGI. The CDR3 has 14 residues. The CDR3 spells CASSVSSEAYEQYF. The CDR3, as DNA: TGTGCCAGCAGTGTGTCTAGCGAGGCCTACGAGCAGTACTTC.

Judged by abundance, this clonotype is medium-sized. The gene calls are TRBV7-2 and TRBJ1-2; D gene unclear. CDR3 size: 13 residues. Trimming stripped 7 bases from V and 0 bases from J, with 9 bases between. Germline assignment: CDR1 SGHTA and CDR2 FQGNSA. The CDR3 nucleotides are TGTGCCAGCACCCCTCGTGCTAACTATGGCTACACCTTC. Translation gives CASTPRANYGYTF.

In its sample, this clonotype was seen many times. The chain is built from TRBV7-9 and TRBJ2-3; D ambiguous. This CDR3 is 13 amino acids long. Trimming cost V 0 bases and J 6 bases, with 7 bases left between them. Germline values: CDR1 SEHNR, CDR2 FQNEAQ (reference sequence). CDR3 amino acids: CASSLAGSDTQYF. The CDR3 DNA reads TGTGCCAGCAGCTTAGCGGGGTCCGATACGCAGTATTTT.

For this clonotype: Since the CDR3 does not end with the conserved phenylalanine or tryptophan, this likely comes from a read error. The chain uses TRBV9 and TRBJ2-7; D gene ambiguous. CDR3 length: 15 amino acids. Trimming stripped 4 bases from V and 5 bases from J, with 19 bases between. The V gene's germline CDR1 is SGDLS and CDR2 YYNGEE. The CDR3 loop is CASSPRRIRSDEQYL. The CDR3 bases are TGTGCCAGCAGCCCCCGTCGGATCAGATCGGACGAGCAGTACTTA.

The J gene is TRBJ2-7, the V gene TRBV7-6; D remains ambiguous. The DNA end favors TRBJ2-1, so the J call may be wrong. This CDR3 spans 12 amino acids. Germline V gene data show CDR1 as SGHVS and CDR2 as FNYEAQ. As DNA, the CDR3 is TGTGCCAGCAGCTTAGCGGGTAGTGAGCAGTTCTTC. It is translated as CASSLAGSEQFF.